Included here is one TCR beta chain sequence, with context. Its specificity is not known. The sample's time point: persistent/refractory GD, antithyroid drugs over 5 years with positive TRAb. Making the TCR library involved RNA that had been extracted from PBMCs. The sample originates from a study of regulatory T cells in long-lasting Graves disease. Study-wide background: The term persistent Graves' disease signified upward of 5 years on antithyroid drugs with positive TSH receptor antibodies.

Overall study results and limits: TRBV28, TRBJ1-2 and TRBJ2-5 were favored in persistent disease.

According to the study, TCR beta libraries were built with iRepertoire HTBI primers and CDR3-region Arm-PCR. Authors' processing steps: The samples yielded 55 to 75 TRBV and around 14 TRBJ segments. TCRdb called the multiplex PCR reads again in MiXCR, with one record for every CDR3 protein. The V and J calls come from TCRdb's annotation, not from the publication. Among 450,000 or so distinct CDR3 sequences, about 20% were seen once, and the ten largest hold about an eighth. This CDR3 is 14 amino acids long. The V end was cut by 3 bases, the J end by 2 bases, with 9 bases between. This TCR derives from a female donor with Graves disease. The sequencing used peripheral blood mononuclear cells (PBMCs), collected when the disease was refractory, from a patient treated with antithyroid drugs. The chain links TRBV12-3 or TRBV12-4 to TRBJ2-3; TRBD2 is a possible D gene (6 bases). CDR3 coding DNA: TGTGCCAGCAGTTTGAAGCGGGCCACAGATACGCAGTATTTT. Amino acids: CASSLKRATDTQYF.